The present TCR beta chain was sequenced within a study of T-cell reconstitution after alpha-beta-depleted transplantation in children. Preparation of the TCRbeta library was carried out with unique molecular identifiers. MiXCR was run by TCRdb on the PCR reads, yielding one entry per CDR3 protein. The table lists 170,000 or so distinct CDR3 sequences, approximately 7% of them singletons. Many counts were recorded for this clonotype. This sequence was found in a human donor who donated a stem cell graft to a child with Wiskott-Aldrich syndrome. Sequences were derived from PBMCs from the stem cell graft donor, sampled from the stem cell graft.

The CDR3 DNA follows: TGCAGTGCTACCGGGACTAGCGGGAGCTACAATGAGCAGTTCTTC. This sequence encodes CSATGTSGSYNEQFF. The V gene is TRBV20-1, the J gene TRBJ2-1, with 14 bases aligning to TRBD2. From germline, CDR1 is DFQATT and CDR2 SNEGSKA (reference sequence). This CDR3 is built from 15 residues. V dropped 4 bases and J dropped 3; count of bases not matched to a gene: 2.